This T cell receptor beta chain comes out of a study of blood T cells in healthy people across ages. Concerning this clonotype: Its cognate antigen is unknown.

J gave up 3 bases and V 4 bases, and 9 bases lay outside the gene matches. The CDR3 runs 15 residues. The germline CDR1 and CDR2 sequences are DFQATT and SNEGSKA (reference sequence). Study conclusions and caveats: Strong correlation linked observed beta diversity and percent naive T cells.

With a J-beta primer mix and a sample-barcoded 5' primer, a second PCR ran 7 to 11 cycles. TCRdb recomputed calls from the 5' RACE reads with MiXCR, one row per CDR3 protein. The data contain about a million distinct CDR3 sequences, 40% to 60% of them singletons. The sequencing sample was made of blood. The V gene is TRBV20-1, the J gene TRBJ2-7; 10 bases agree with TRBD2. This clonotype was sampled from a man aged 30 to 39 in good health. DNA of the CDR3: TGCAGTGCTACTAGGGAGCGGGGGGGCCTCTACGAGCAGTACTTC. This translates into CSATRERGGLYEQYF.